Shown below are 25 T cell receptor beta chains from a single sample sequenced in a study of cytomegalovirus exposure and HLA in healthy donors. PCR employed 60 Vbeta and 13 Jbeta primers. The table came from immunoSEQ multiplex PCR; TCRdb's copy has only in-frame clones and leaves some out. Seen here are about 150,000 clones, 82% observed once, and the top ten hold 5% to 6.5%. Sequenced material: PBMCs. The receptors were gathered from a man aged 30 to 39 in good health and CMV-seropositive.

The V call is TRBV6-5, the J call TRBJ2-1; 7 nucleotides match TRBD2. Trimming removed 2 bases from V and 3 bases from J; junction bases left unmatched: 7. Germline V lookup: CDR1 MNHEY, CDR2 SVGAGI. The CDR3 has 16 residues. CDR3 sequence reads: CASSYREASGYNEQFF. The CDR3 DNA follows: TGTGCCAGCAGTTACAGGGAGGCTAGCGGCTACAATGAGCAGTTCTTC.

The chain has TRBV27 and TRBJ2-5, with 14 bases identical to TRBD2. Trimming cost V 0 bases and J 11 bases; bases outside gene matches: 2. This CDR3 is built from 14 residues. CDR1 is MNHEY and CDR2 is SMNVEV in the germline V gene (reference sequence). The CDR3 loop reads CASSLSGLAGGQYF. The DNA of the CDR3 is TGTGCCAGCAGTTTATCTGGACTAGCGGGGGGTCAGTACTTC.

The chain employs TRBV4-1 and TRBJ1-1, with 10 nucleotides matching TRBD1. In germline, CDR1 is MGHRA, CDR2 YSYEKL. This CDR3 is built from 15 residues. Trimming at V came to 0 bases and at J to 7 bases, leaving 5 bases not matched to a gene. The CDR3 region has the DNA TGCGCCAGCAGCCAAGAAGGGACAGGGGTAGGTGAAGCTTTCTTT. Protein product: CASSQEGTGVGEAFF.

The V and J genes are TRBV7-6 and TRBJ2-7, with TRBD1 as a possible D gene (5 bases). Per germline, CDR1 SGHVS and CDR2 FNYEAQ. The CDR3 is made up of 11 amino acids. V gave up 4 bases and J gave up 6 bases, with 7 bases separating them. CDR3 sequence reads: CASSWGSEQYF. CDR3 DNA: TGTGCCAGCAGCTGGGGCTCCGAGCAGTACTTC.

The CDR3 reads CASSPSGANVLTF. The CDR3 nucleotides read TGTGCCAGCAGTCCTTCTGGGGCCAACGTCCTGACTTTC. J is TRBJ2-6 and V is TRBV27; D remains unclear. This CDR3 is 13 amino acids long. The V gene's germline CDR1 is MNHEY and CDR2 SMNVEV (reference sequence). V lost 5 bases to trimming and J lost 1 base, with 3 bases between them.

V is TRBV19 and J is TRBJ2-7, with 10 bases identical to TRBD1. The CDR3 runs 15 residues. CDR1 is LNHDA and CDR2 is SQIVND in the germline V gene (reference sequence). With 5 bases clipped from V and 1 base from J, the junction kept 5 bases outside the gene matches. CDR3 residues: CASSWGQGYSYEQYF. CDR3 DNA sequence: TGTGCCAGTAGTTGGGGACAGGGGTATTCCTACGAGCAGTACTTC.

This clone appeared a few times. V and J are TRBV5-1 and TRBJ1-2, with no clear D. V lost 5 bases to trimming and J lost 2 bases, with 10 bases between them. Germline V gene lookup returns CDR1 SGHRS and CDR2 YFSETQ. The CDR3 is 13 residues long. CDR3 residues: CASRLLINYGYTF. CDR3 bases: TGCGCCAGCAGACTACTTATCAACTATGGCTACACCTTC.

About this clone: The same CDR3 also results from other DNA sequences found in this sample. This rearrangement joins TRBV5-6 to TRBJ1-2; D possibly corresponds to TRBD1 (5 bases). V was cut by 4 bases and J by 1 base, with 8 bases left in between. Germline V CDR1 and CDR2: SGHDT, YYEEEE. The CDR3 sequence is 13 residues long. CDR3 loop: CASSTDSNYGYTF. For the CDR3, the DNA is TGTGCCAGCAGCACAGACAGTAACTATGGCTACACCTTC.

This chain connects TRBV18 to TRBJ2-1, with 12 bases aligning to TRBD2. CDR1 is KGHSH and CDR2 is LQKENI in the germline V gene. V dropped 2 bases and J dropped 0; count of bases not matched to a gene: 8. The CDR3 spans 19 residues. In nucleotides, the CDR3 is TGTGCCAGCTCACCATTGGCTAGCGGGAGGGCCAGCTCCTACAATGAGCAGTTCTTC. Translated: CASSPLASGRASSYNEQFF.

The chain carries TRBV5-1 and TRBJ1-6; TRBD1 matches at 7 bases. V shed 4 bases, J shed 3 bases, and the junction held 10 bases outside the gene matches. The germline gives CDR1 SGHRS, CDR2 YFSETQ. There are 17 residues in the CDR3. CDR3 in DNA: TGCGCCAGCAGCCAAACCGCCGGGACAGTCTATAATTCACCCCTCCACTTT. Translating it yields CASSQTAGTVYNSPLHF.

The genes are TRBV28 and TRBJ1-6; tentatively, D is TRBD1 (6 bases). CDR1 and CDR2 (germline): MDHEN, SYDVKM. The CDR3 contains 16 residues. V lost 5 bases and J 0 bases, leaving 11 bases between the germline ends. The CDR3 region has the DNA TGTGCCAGCAGTCCAACAGGGAACTCCTATAATTCACCCCTCCACTTT. Protein product: CASSPTGNSYNSPLHF.

This clone was observed a few times. The chain combines TRBV11-2 with TRBJ2-1; tentative D call: TRBD1 (6 bases). This CDR3 has 12 residues. V dropped 4 bases and J dropped 10 bases, with 11 bases sitting between them. The germline V gene encodes CDR1 SGHAT and CDR2 FQNNGV. CDR3 region: CASSSGVGEQFF. CDR3 nucleotide sequence: TGTGCCAGCAGCTCAGGGGTCGGGGAGCAGTTCTTC.

The V gene is TRBV12-5, the J gene TRBJ2-5, with a weak D call TRBD1 (6 bases). The germline CDR1 and CDR2 sequences are LGHNT and FRNRAP. Trimming pared 6 bases from V and 3 bases from J, leaving 14 bases between. The CDR3 consists of 14 residues. CDR3 DNA: TGTGCTAGTGGCATCAACAGGGTTGAAGAGACCCAGTACTTC. Amino acid sequence: CASGINRVEETQYF.

This clone was detected once. The chain is built from TRBV19 and TRBJ1-2, with 7 bases lining up with TRBD1. The trim removed 3 bases at V and 5 bases at J, leaving 9 bases unmatched. Germline CDR1 is LNHDA and CDR2 is SQIVND (reference sequence). The CDR3 sequence is 15 residues long. Written as DNA, the CDR3 is TGTGCCAGTAGTATTCCTACGACAGGGACTTATGGCTACACCTTC. It yields the protein CASSIPTTGTYGYTF.

This clone was detected a few times. The CDR3, as DNA: TGTGCCAGCAGCGCCGGAGCTTCTAATGAAAAACTGTTTTTT. Translating it yields CASSAGASNEKLFF. V is TRBV9 and J is TRBJ1-4; D not resolved. Germline assignment: CDR1 SGDLS and CDR2 YYNGEE. V lost 3 bases, J lost 3 bases, and 9 bases lay in between. CDR3 size: 14 residues.

A remark on this clone: Compared with germline, one end of the junction differs, possibly owing to a read error. CDR3 amino acids: CASSLRGGLGANGLTF. CDR3 nucleotide sequence: TGTGCCAGCAGCTTAAGGGGGGGATTGGGGGCCAACGGCCTGACTTTC. The chain couples TRBV7-9 to TRBJ2-6; D perhaps matches TRBD2 (7 bases). Germline V CDR1 and CDR2: SEHNR, FQNEAQ (reference sequence). The CDR3 has 16 residues.

This clone showed up just once. V usage is TRBV7-2 and J usage is TRBJ1-2; possibly TRBD1 for D (6 bases). CDR1 is SGHTA, CDR2 FQGNSA, per germline. Trimming removed 3 bases from V and 4 bases from J, with 12 bases in between. This CDR3 is 14 amino acids long. CDR3 DNA sequence: TGTGCCAGCAGCTTGGACAGTAGTGGCTATGGCTACACCTTC. As protein: CASSLDSSGYGYTF.

The gene calls are TRBV5-6 and TRBJ1-1; D not resolved. The CDR3 length is 12 residues. CDR1 SGHDT and CDR2 YYEEEE come from the germline V gene. V lost 0 bases, J lost 6 bases, and 6 bases lay in between. The CDR3 reads CASSLAQSEAFF. The CDR3 bases are TGTGCCAGCAGCTTGGCCCAATCTGAAGCTTTCTTT.

This chain connects TRBV7-2 to TRBJ1-2; 7 positions agree with TRBD1. V was pared by 2 bases and J by 5 bases, with 8 bases of the junction left unmatched. Per germline, CDR1 SGHTA and CDR2 FQGNSA. This CDR3 region has 15 residues. For the CDR3, the DNA is TGTGCCAGCAGCTTATACCCGGACAGGTCATATGGCTACACCTTC. It is translated as CASSLYPDRSYGYTF.

This clone has only a few counts. This chain joins TRBV28 and TRBJ2-2; D uncertain. The CDR3 has 16 amino acids. Germline V gene sequence: CDR1 MDHEN, CDR2 SYDVKM. The V gene lost 3 bases and the J gene lost 0 bases, with 11 bases spanning the gap. The CDR3 bases are TGTGCCAGCAGTTTGTTCCCGGGTTCGAACACCGGGGAGCTGTTTTTT. The encoded protein is CASSLFPGSNTGELFF.

This clone has a single count. The gene calls are TRBV28 and TRBJ1-4; D possibly corresponds to TRBD1 (5 bases). This CDR3 has 17 amino acids. V lost 2 bases to trimming and J lost 3 bases, with 16 bases between them. Germline V gene data show CDR1 as MDHEN and CDR2 as SYDVKM. The CDR3 spells CASSLTQGSTANEKLFF. For the CDR3, the DNA is TGTGCCAGCAGTTTAACGCAGGGAAGCACGGCTAATGAAAAACTGTTTTTT. The full variable domain, rest sourced from reference TRBV28 and TRBJ1-4, is DVKVTQSSRYLVKRTGEKVFLECVQDMDHENMFWYRQDPGLGLRLIYFSYDVKMKEKGDIPEGYSVSREKKERFSLILESASTNQTSMYLCASSLTQGSTANEKLFFGSGTQLSVL.

V is TRBV5-1 and J is TRBJ2-3, with 8 bases fitting TRBD1. Germline trimming cut 3 bases from V and 0 bases from J; bases unmatched to any gene: 6. The CDR3 runs to 16 residues. CDR1 is SGHRS, CDR2 YFSETQ, per germline. CDR3 amino acids: CASSSDRGVSTDTQYF. CDR3 DNA sequence: TGCGCCAGCAGCTCTGACAGGGGTGTTAGCACAGATACGCAGTATTTT.

This clone was observed a handful of times. This sequence joins TRBV30 and TRBJ2-7; 8 bases are shared with TRBD2. The trim removed 5 bases at V and 3 bases at J, leaving 3 bases unmatched. This CDR3 spans 12 amino acids. CDR1 and CDR2 (germline): GTSNPN, SVGIG (reference sequence). Written as DNA, the CDR3 is TGTGCCTGGCAGCGGGAGTACTACGAGCAGTACTTC. Residues: CAWQREYYEQYF.

This rearrangement joins TRBV27 to TRBJ2-5, with a weak D call TRBD2 (6 bases). The end of the DNA is better explained by TRBJ2-7, so the J call may be wrong. CDR3 length: 18 residues. From germline, CDR1 is MNHEY and CDR2 SMNVEV (reference sequence). The CDR3 loop is CASSLSLWRAGTSYEQYF. The CDR3 region has the DNA TGTGCCAGCAGTTTATCTTTATGGAGGGCAGGCACATCCTACGAGCAGTACTTC.

The V gene is TRBV2, the J gene TRBJ2-7, with TRBD2 matching 11 bases. V lost 8 bases, J lost 4 bases, and 13 bases stayed unmatched. Germline V CDR1 and CDR2: SNHLY, FYNNEI. This CDR3 region has 16 residues. CDR3 DNA: TGTGCCAGCTCAAGCCCGGCTAGCGGGGGGAGGTACGAGCAGTACTTC. Translation: CASSSPASGGRYEQYF.